This is a list of T cell receptor beta chains from one sample in a study of cytomegalovirus exposure and HLA in healthy donors. The table came from immunoSEQ multiplex PCR; TCRdb's copy has only in-frame clones and leaves some out. The sample lists 200,000 to 300,000 clones; 90% were seen once. The material sequenced was PBMCs. The receptors derive from a woman aged 25 to 39 in good health and CMV-seronegative. The conserved cysteine and the conserved F or W are not part of the CDR3 here.

TRBJ2-1 | TRBV7-2 | ASSSDPYNEQF
TRBJ2-7 | TRBV4-2 | ASSNLAGLSYEQY
TRBJ1-4 | TRBV4-3 | ASSQDHGQGLGKLF
TRBJ1-1 | TRBV7-8 | ASSFEAKMNTEAF
TRBJ2-7 | TRBV7-8 | ASSPSYEQY
TRBJ2-5 | TRBV28 | ASSPRNRVETQY
TRBJ1-1 | TRBV20-1 | SATEGSEAF
TRBJ1-3 | TRBV4-3 | ASSQLTGEWGNTIY
TRBJ2-2 | TRBV2 | ASSDGTGVTGELF
TRBJ2-1 | TRBV5-1 | ASSLLGLAGYNEQF
TRBJ2-7 | TRBV10-3 | AISVGGGYEQY
TRBJ2-7 | TRBV2 | ASRTYEQY
TRBJ2-5 | TRBV28 | ASIESSSGSTKTQY
TRBJ2-1 | TRBV9 | ASSSPGTSGRATYNEQF
TRBJ1-5 | TRBV30 | AWSVRGMGHQPQH
TRBJ2-7 | TRBV5-1 | ASSLDYQSYEQY
TRBJ2-3 | TRBV27 | ASSLAGDTQY
TRBJ2-6 | TRBV6-5 | ASSYLAAGANVLT
TRBJ2-2 | TRBV7-6 | ASSLPGGAPGELF
TRBJ2-7 | TRBV10-2 | ASSEPTTPRQY
TRBJ2-3 | TRBV4-2 | ASSQGEGTSGRRDTQY
TRBJ2-7 | TRBV6-5 | ASSYSWQGSYEQY
TRBJ2-7 | TRBV30 | AWSIRPGVNEQY
TRBJ1-5 | TRBV30 | AWSVLGGGSNQPQH
TRBJ1-5 | TRBV9 | ASSVGEDRVNQPQH
TRBJ2-7 | TRBV19 | ASDRCTPYEQY